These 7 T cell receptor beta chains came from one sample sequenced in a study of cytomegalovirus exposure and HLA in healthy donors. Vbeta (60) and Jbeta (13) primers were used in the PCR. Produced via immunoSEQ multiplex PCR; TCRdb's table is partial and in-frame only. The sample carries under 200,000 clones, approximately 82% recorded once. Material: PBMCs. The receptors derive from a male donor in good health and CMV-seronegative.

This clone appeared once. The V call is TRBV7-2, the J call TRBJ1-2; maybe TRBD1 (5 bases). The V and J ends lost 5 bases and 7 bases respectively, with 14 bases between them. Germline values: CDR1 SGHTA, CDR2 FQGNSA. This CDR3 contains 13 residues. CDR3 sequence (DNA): TGTGCCAGCAGCCCCCGGCCGCAGGGTGGCTACACCTTC. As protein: CASSPRPQGGYTF. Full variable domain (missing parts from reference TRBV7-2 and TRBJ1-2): GAGVSQSPSNKVTEKGKDVELRCDPISGHTALYWYRQSLGQGLEFLIYFQGNSAPDKSGLPSDRFSAERTGGSVSTLTIQRTQQEDSAVYLCASSPRPQGGYTFGSGTRLTVV.

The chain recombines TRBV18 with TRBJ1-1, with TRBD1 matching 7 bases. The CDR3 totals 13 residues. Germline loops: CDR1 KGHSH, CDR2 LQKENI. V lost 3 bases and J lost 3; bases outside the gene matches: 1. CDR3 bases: TGTGCCAGCTCACCGGGACAGTACACTGAAGCTTTCTTT. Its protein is CASSPGQYTEAFF.

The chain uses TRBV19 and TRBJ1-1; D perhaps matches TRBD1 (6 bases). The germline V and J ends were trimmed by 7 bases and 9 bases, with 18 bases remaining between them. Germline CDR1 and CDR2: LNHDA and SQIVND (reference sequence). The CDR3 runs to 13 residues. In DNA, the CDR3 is TGTGCCAGTAACCCCCGGGACACCCTACAAGCTTTCTTT. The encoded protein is CASNPRDTLQAFF.

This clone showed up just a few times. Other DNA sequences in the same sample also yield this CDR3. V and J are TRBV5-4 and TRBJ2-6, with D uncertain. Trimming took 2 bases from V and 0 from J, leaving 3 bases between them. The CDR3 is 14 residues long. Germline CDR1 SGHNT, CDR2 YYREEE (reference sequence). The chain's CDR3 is CASSFSSGANVLTF. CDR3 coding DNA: TGTGCCAGCAGCTTCAGCTCTGGGGCCAACGTCCTGACTTTC. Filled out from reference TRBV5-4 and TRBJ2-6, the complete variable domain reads ETGVTQSPTHLIKTRGQQVTLRCSSQSGHNTVSWYQQALGQGPQFIFQYYREEENGRGNFPPRFSGLQFPNYSSELNVNALELDDSALYLCASSFSSGANVLTFGAGSRLTVL.

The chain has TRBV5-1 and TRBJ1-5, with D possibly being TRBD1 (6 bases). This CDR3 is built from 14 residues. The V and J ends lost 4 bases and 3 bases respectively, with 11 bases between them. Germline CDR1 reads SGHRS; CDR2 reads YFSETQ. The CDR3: CASSPDRNNQPQHF. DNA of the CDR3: TGCGCCAGCAGCCCGGACAGAAACAATCAGCCCCAGCATTTT.

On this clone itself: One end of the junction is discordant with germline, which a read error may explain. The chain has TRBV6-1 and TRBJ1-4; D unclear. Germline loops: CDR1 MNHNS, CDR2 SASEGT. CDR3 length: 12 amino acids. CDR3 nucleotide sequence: TGTGCCGGCAGTGACCTCCCTAAGAAACTGTTTTTT. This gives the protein CAGSDLPKKLFF.

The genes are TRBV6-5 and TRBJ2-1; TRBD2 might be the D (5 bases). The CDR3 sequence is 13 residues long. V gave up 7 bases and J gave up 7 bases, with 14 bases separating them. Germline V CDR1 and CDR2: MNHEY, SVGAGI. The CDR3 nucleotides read TGTGCCAGCAATCGGGCTAGCCAGAATGAGCAGTTCTTC. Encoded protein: CASNRASQNEQFF.